Presented here are 26 T cell receptor beta chains from one specimen sequenced in a study of regulatory T cells in long-lasting Graves disease. Time point of the sample: newly diagnosed GD, antithyroid drugs for less than 3 months. From PBMCs, RNA was extracted and then used to make the TCR library. Relying on iRepertoire HTBI primers and Arm-PCR of CDR3 regions, the team built TCR beta libraries. TCRdb passed the multiplex PCR reads through MiXCR, listing each CDR3 protein once. In the table there are 350,000 to 400,000 distinct CDR3 sequences, about a sixth of which are singletons. The sample was also reused in another study, on T cells in Graves' hyperthyroidism and ophthalmopathy.

This sample comprised peripheral blood mononuclear cells (PBMCs), obtained at new diagnosis, from a patient treated with antithyroid drugs. Source of these receptors: a woman aged 18-29 years with Graves disease.

This clonotype occurred many times. The chain recombines TRBV7-9 with TRBJ2-3, with TRBD2 matching over 13 bases. CDR3 length: 16 residues. The V and J ends lost 5 bases and 2 bases, in that order; junction bases with no gene match: 4. Germline CDR1 and CDR2: SEHNR and FQNEAQ (reference sequence). CDR3 residues: CASSPGTSGNTDTQYF. DNA for the CDR3: TGTGCCAGCAGCCCAGGGACTAGCGGGAACACAGATACGCAGTATTTT.

This clonotype came up many times. The junction does not match germline at one end; this may be a read error. The genes are TRBV12-3 or TRBV12-4 and TRBJ1-2, with TRBD1 matching 8 bases. The CDR3 covers 11 residues. CDR3 sequence reads: CASSLSDRVSF. The CDR3 DNA sequence: TGTGCCAGCAGTCTATCGGACAGGGTCTCCTTC.

This clonotype occurred a few times. The gene calls are TRBV5-1 and TRBJ1-3; 8 nucleotides match TRBD1. CDR1 is SGHRS and CDR2 is YFSETQ in the germline V gene. This CDR3 has 16 residues. V trimming: 0 bases; J trimming: 0 bases; junction bases outside the gene matches: 2. The CDR3 bases are TGCGCCAGCAGCTTGGGCGGGACAGGCTCTGGAAACACCATATATTTT. Amino acids: CASSLGGTGSGNTIYF.

V is TRBV3-1 and J is TRBJ2-3; 13 positions agree with TRBD2. The CDR3 runs 19 residues. CDR1 LGHDT and CDR2 YNNKEL come from the germline V gene (reference sequence). J was trimmed by 2 bases and V by 0 bases; bases with no gene match: 8. Here the CDR3 reads CASSQDPGLAGAYTDTQYF. CDR3 coding DNA: TGTGCCAGCAGCCAAGATCCCGGACTAGCGGGGGCCTACACAGATACGCAGTATTTT.

This clonotype was detected only a few times. This rearrangement joins TRBV7-9 to TRBJ1-6; D is unclear. This CDR3 spans 15 amino acids. The germline V and J ends were trimmed by 7 bases and 5 bases, with 15 bases remaining between them. Germline V gives CDR1 SEHNR, CDR2 FQNEAQ (reference sequence). The DNA of the CDR3 is TGTGCCAGCACCCCCCCCGGCAGAAATAATTCACCCCTCCACTTT. Its protein product is CASTPPGRNNSPLHF.

This clonotype was observed many times. V usage is TRBV7-9 and J usage is TRBJ2-3; weak D call: TRBD1 (6 bases). This CDR3 has 15 residues. The V and J ends lost 5 bases and 2 bases respectively, with 14 bases between them. Germline loops: CDR1 SEHNR, CDR2 FQNEAQ (reference sequence). This CDR3 is CASSRDTSNTDTQYF. The CDR3 DNA is TGTGCCAGCAGCCGGGACACCTCCAACACAGATACGCAGTATTTT.

The rearrangement links TRBV20-1 to TRBJ2-7, with unresolved D. In germline, CDR1 is DFQATT, CDR2 SNEGSKA (reference sequence). The CDR3 sequence is 13 residues long. Trimming left V 0 bases short and J 1 base short, with 7 bases between. The CDR3, as DNA: TGCAGTGCTAGAGATGTTGGGTCCTACGAGCAGTACTTC. Translating gives CSARDVGSYEQYF.

This clonotype showed up many times. This chain uses TRBV9 with TRBJ1-1; no definite D call. This CDR3 contains 14 residues. Germline V lookup: CDR1 SGDLS, CDR2 YYNGEE. With 2 bases removed from V and 1 base from J, the gap between germline ends came to 9 bases. CDR3 coding DNA: TGTGCCAGCAGCGTGGGGTTGGAGAACACTGAAGCTTTCTTT. Translation: CASSVGLENTEAFF.

The CDR3 loop is CAISSGRGSGGELFF. The CDR3, as DNA: TGTGCCATCTCTAGCGGGAGGGGATCGGGCGGGGAGCTGTTTTTT. J is TRBJ2-2 and V is TRBV2; the match to TRBD2 covers 12 bases. The V gene end was trimmed by 10 bases and the J gene end by 7 bases; junction bases not matched to a gene: 10. The CDR3 contains 15 residues. The V gene's germline CDR1 is SNHLY and CDR2 FYNNEI.

Many counts were recorded for this clonotype. V usage is TRBV11-1 and J usage is TRBJ2-7; 8 bases match TRBD1. In germline, CDR1 is SGHAT, CDR2 FQDESV (reference sequence). V lost 3 bases, J lost 1 base, and 5 bases stayed unmatched. The CDR3 contains 15 residues. This CDR3 reads CASSLAGQGSYEQYF. As DNA, the CDR3 is TGTGCCAGCAGCTTGGCCGGACAGGGTTCCTACGAGCAGTACTTC.

Comment on this clonotype: This may arise from a read error, as a much more abundant clone is one base away. The J gene is TRBJ2-2, the V gene TRBV28, with 9 bases that match TRBD1. J was trimmed by 4 bases and V by 6 bases; bases with no gene match: 3. The CDR3 consists of 14 residues. Germline-derived CDR1 and CDR2 are MDHEN and SYDVKM. CDR3 coding DNA: TGTGCCAGCAGGTTACAGGGGGCCACCGGGGAGCTGTTTTTT. Protein sequence: CASRLQGATGELFF.

This clonotype appeared many times. V and J are TRBV27 and TRBJ2-5; 9 nucleotides agree with TRBD1. The J call may be wrong; the DNA end is better matched by TRBJ2-1. Germline CDR1 reads MNHEY; CDR2 reads SMNVEV (reference sequence). The CDR3 length is 15 residues. The CDR3 is CASSSDRGLSGEQFF. The DNA of the CDR3 is TGTGCCAGCAGTTCGGACAGGGGCCTCAGTGGTGAGCAGTTCTTC.

This clonotype was counted ten times or more. V is TRBV12-3 or TRBV12-4 and J is TRBJ1-6; D unresolved. Trimming shortened V by 3 bases and J by 8 bases, and 8 bases separated the two germline ends. The CDR3 contains 13 residues. The CDR3 bases are TGTGCCAGCAGTTTTATCTCGGATTCACCCCTCCACTTT. Its translation is CASSFISDSPLHF.

This clonotype was recorded many times. The chain joins TRBV2 to TRBJ1-1; D uncertain. This CDR3 comprises 11 residues. V shed 4 bases and J shed 11 bases, with 11 bases lying between them. Germline loops: CDR1 SNHLY, CDR2 FYNNEI. In DNA form, the CDR3 reads TGTGCCAGCAGTGGTCCCCCGGGTGCTTTCTTT. Its protein product is CASSGPPGAFF.

This clonotype was observed a handful of times. A much larger clone lies one base from this, so it may be a read error. The chain carries TRBV5-1 and TRBJ2-4; 14 bases align to TRBD2. Germline CDR1 SGHRS, CDR2 YFSETQ. This CDR3 has 15 amino acids. CDR3 nucleotide sequence: TGCGTCAGCAGCTTGGCCTTGGGACTAGCGGGAGAGGAGTTCTTC. Its translation: CVSSLALGLAGEEFF.

In its sample, this clonotype was seen many times. The chain links TRBV20-1 to TRBJ2-7; TRBD1 matches 7 bases. Germline CDR1 and CDR2: DFQATT and SNEGSKA (reference sequence). CDR3 length equals 16 residues. V was pared by 3 bases and J by 0 bases, with 11 bases of the junction left unmatched. The CDR3 protein is CSASEQGSPTSYEQYF. CDR3 bases: TGCAGTGCTAGTGAACAGGGGTCTCCAACCTCCTACGAGCAGTACTTC.

In this sample, this clonotype turned up many times. The chain carries TRBV3-1 and TRBJ2-5; 7 positions agree with TRBD2. Germline lookup yields CDR1 LGHDT and CDR2 YNNKEL (reference sequence). CDR3 length: 14 amino acids. Trimming cost V 4 bases and J 7 bases; bases outside gene matches: 9. CDR3 in DNA: TGTGCCAGCAGCCGATCTGGGGGGGAGGTGACCCAGTACTTC. As protein: CASSRSGGEVTQYF.

Written as DNA, the CDR3 is TGTGCCAGCAGCTCATACCCGGTTTCCGGGGACAGGTCCCATGGCTACACCTTC. Translation: CASSSYPVSGDRSHGYTF. This chain joins TRBV7-8 and TRBJ1-2; 8 bases align to TRBD1. The V segment lost 4 bases and the J segment 6 bases; nucleotides outside the gene matches: 19. Per germline, CDR1 SGHVS and CDR2 FQNEAQ. The CDR3 contains 18 residues. The variable domain in full, with the rest retrieved from reference TRBV7-8 and TRBJ1-2, is GAGVSQSPRYKVAKRGQDVALRCDPISGHVSLFWYQQALGQGPEFLTYFQNEAQLDKSGLPSDRFFAERPEGSVSTLKIQRTQQEDSAVYLCASSSYPVSGDRSHGYTFGSGTRLTVV.

The CDR3 sequence: CASSQQTGADTQYF. The CDR3 nucleotides read TGTGCCAGCAGCCAGCAGACAGGGGCAGATACGCAGTATTTT. V gene TRBV11-2 combines with J gene TRBJ2-3, with 8 bases aligning to TRBD1. J gave up 4 bases and V 5 bases, and 5 bases lay outside the gene matches. This CDR3 is built from 14 residues. Germline V CDR1 and CDR2: SGHAT, FQNNGV.

This clonotype was counted many times. The chain links TRBV10-3 to TRBJ2-3; TRBD2 is a possible D gene (6 bases). Deletions cut 6 bases from V and 0 bases from J, with 7 bases between. The CDR3 spans 13 residues. Germline CDR1 reads ENHRY; CDR2 reads SYGVKD. CDR3 coding DNA: TGTGCCATCAGGGAGGGGAGCACAGATACGCAGTATTTT. It encodes CAIREGSTDTQYF.

This clonotype was detected ten times or more. The chain uses TRBV7-2 and TRBJ2-7, with a weak D call TRBD1 (5 bases). The CDR3 loop spans 16 amino acids. Germline V lookup: CDR1 SGHTA, CDR2 FQGNSA. Trimming cost V 0 bases and J 4 bases, with 16 bases left between them. The CDR3 here is CASSLAWGGRAYEQYF. DNA of the CDR3: TGTGCCAGCAGCTTAGCGTGGGGCGGCAGAGCTTACGAGCAGTACTTC.

The chain carries TRBV7-2 and TRBJ1-5; D is possibly TRBD1 (6 bases). The germline CDR1 and CDR2 sequences are SGHTA and FQGNSA. The CDR3 is 15 amino acids. V was cut by 2 bases and J by 6 bases, with 14 bases left in between. The CDR3 DNA is TGTGCCAGCAGCTTACAACCAGGGGCCTCTCAGCCCCAGCATTTT. Amino acid sequence: CASSLQPGASQPQHF.

The rearrangement uses TRBV6-5 and TRBJ1-4; 11 nucleotides line up with TRBD1. CDR3 length: 15 residues. Germline CDR1 reads MNHEY; CDR2 reads SVGAGI. The J segment lost 6 bases and the V segment lost 2 bases, leaving 2 bases of the junction unmatched. CDR3 residues: CASSYGDRGDEKLFF. DNA for the CDR3: TGTGCCAGCAGTTACGGGGACAGGGGGGATGAAAAACTGTTTTTT.

This clonotype has a single count. The chain has TRBV6-4 and TRBJ2-3; the match to TRBD2 covers 9 bases. Germline CDR1 and CDR2: MRHNA and SNTAGT. V lost 0 bases, J lost 5 bases, and 3 bases stayed unmatched. The CDR3 covers 15 residues. The CDR3 sequence is CASSDSRGGRDTQYF. In nucleotides, the CDR3 is TGTGCCAGCAGTGACTCGCGGGGGGGCCGAGATACGCAGTATTTT.

The rearrangement uses TRBV9 and TRBJ2-1; D remains unclear. Trimming took off 0 bases at V and 10 bases at J, with 8 bases between the two ends. Germline V CDR1 and CDR2: SGDLS, YYNGEE. There are 12 residues in the CDR3. This chain's CDR3 is CASSVEFGEQFF. DNA of the CDR3: TGTGCCAGCAGCGTAGAATTTGGAGAGCAGTTCTTC.

This clonotype was found many times. The V call is TRBV7-8, the J call TRBJ2-7, with 8 bases fitting TRBD1. Germline CDR1 reads SGHVS; CDR2 reads FQNEAQ. There are 14 residues in the CDR3. V was pared by 5 bases and J by 6 bases, with 9 bases of the junction left unmatched. The CDR3 region is CASSADRGVLEQYF. The CDR3 nucleotides read TGTGCCAGCAGCGCCGACAGGGGAGTGCTCGAGCAGTACTTC.